This T cell receptor (beta chain) comes out of a study of PD-1 blockade in classical Hodgkin lymphoma. Generated by immunoSEQ multiplex PCR, the TCRdb table keeps only in-frame clones and is missing some. The table records nearly 25,000 clones, less than 75% of them present only once. This clone turned up a few times. Time point noted: cycle 4 day 1 (C4D1), after around six weeks of nivolumab. Relapse was seen in all patients after autologous stem cell transplantation, and brentuximab vedotin exposure was variable. This CDR3 is built from 15 residues. Germline V gene sequence: CDR1 MGHRA, CDR2 YSYEKL. V was cut by 4 bases and J by 0 bases, with 12 bases left in between.

The sample in question was peripheral blood mononuclear cells (PBMCs), obtained before the fourth cycle of nivolumab. The V call is TRBV4-1, the J call TRBJ1-2, with no clear D. The receptor comes from a human donor with classical Hodgkin lymphoma. CDR3 loop: CASSRTAGTNYGYTF. The CDR3 nucleotides are TGCGCCAGCAGCCGCACGGCCGGGACTAACTATGGCTACACCTTC.